This T cell receptor (beta chain) is drawn from a study of human T cells and chemical hapten exposure. This clonotype was picked up many times. Germline V lookup: CDR1 SGHRS, CDR2 YFSETQ. The CDR3 contains 15 residues. Unmatched junction bases numbered 5, after V lost 1 base and J lost 4 bases. TCRdb recomputed calls from the RACE reads with MiXCR, one row per CDR3 protein. The table records over 70,000 distinct CDR3 sequences, 11% of them present only once. Regarding time point: patch test 3, about 24 weeks after DPC sensitization. Treatment indicated: therapeutic diphenylcyclopropenone sensitization with weekly scalp DPC.

This receptor was taken from a woman under 40 with alopecia areata. Some clones in this sample may be carry-over from other donors' samples. The genes are TRBV5-1 and TRBJ2-3; TRBD2 matches 8 bases. Sequencing used whole blood, obtained in connection with sensitization to the hapten diphenylcyclopropenone (DPC). The chain's CDR3 is CASSLSRGGPDTQYF. CDR3 coding DNA: TGCGCCAGCAGCTTGAGTCGGGGGGGCCCAGATACGCAGTATTTT. Supplemented by reference TRBV5-1 and TRBJ2-3, the full variable domain reads KAGVTQTPRYLIKTRGQQVTLSCSPISGHRSVSWYQQTPGQGLQFLFEYFSETQRNKGNFPGRFSGRQFSNSRSEMNVSTLELGDSALYLCASSLSRGGPDTQYFGPGTRLTVL.